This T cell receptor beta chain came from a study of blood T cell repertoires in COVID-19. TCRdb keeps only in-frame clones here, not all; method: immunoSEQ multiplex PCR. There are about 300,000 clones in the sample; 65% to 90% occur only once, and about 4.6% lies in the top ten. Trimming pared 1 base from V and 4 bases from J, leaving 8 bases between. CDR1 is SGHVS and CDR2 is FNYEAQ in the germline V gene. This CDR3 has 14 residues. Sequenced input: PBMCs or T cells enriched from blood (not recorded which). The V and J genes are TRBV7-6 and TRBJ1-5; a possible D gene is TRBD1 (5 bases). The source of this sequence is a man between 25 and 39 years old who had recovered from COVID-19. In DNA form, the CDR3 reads TGTGCCAGCAGCTTAGGACAGAATAATCAGCCCCAGCATTTT. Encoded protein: CASSLGQNNQPQHF.